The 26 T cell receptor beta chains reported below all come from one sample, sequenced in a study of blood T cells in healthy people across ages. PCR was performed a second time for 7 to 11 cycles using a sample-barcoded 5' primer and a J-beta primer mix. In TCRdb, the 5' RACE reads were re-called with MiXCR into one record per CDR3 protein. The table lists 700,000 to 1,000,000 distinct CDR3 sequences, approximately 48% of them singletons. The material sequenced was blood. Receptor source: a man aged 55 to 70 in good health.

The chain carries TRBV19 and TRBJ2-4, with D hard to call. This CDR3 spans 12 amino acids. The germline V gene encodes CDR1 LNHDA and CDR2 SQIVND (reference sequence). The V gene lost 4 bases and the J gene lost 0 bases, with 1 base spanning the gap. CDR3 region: CASSKAKNIQYF. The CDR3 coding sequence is TGTGCCAGTAGTAAAGCCAAAAACATTCAGTACTTC. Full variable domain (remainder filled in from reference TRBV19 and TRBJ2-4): DGGITQSPKYLFRKEGQNVTLSCEQNLNHDAMYWYRQDPGQGLRLIYYSQIVNDFQKGDIAEGYSVSREKKESFPLTVTSAQKNPTAFYLCASSKAKNIQYFGAGTRLSVL.

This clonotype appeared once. The CDR3, as DNA: TGTGCCAGCAGTGACGATACAGGGGGCAATCAGCCCCAGCATTTT. This translates into CASSDDTGGNQPQHF. V gene TRBV2 combines with J gene TRBJ1-5, with TRBD1 matching 7 bases. Looked up from germline, CDR1 is SNHLY and CDR2 is FYNNEI. CDR3 length equals 15 residues. J gave up 2 bases and V 3 bases, and 4 bases lay outside the gene matches.

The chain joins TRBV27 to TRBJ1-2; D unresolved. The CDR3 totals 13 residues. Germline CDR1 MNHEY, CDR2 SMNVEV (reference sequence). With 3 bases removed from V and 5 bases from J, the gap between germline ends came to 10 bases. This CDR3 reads CASSFGPTYGYTF. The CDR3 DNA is TGTGCCAGCAGTTTCGGACCGACTTATGGCTACACCTTC.

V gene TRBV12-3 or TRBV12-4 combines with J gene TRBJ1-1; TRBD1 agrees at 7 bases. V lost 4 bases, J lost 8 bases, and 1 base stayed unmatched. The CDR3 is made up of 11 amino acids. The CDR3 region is CASSSRGEAFF. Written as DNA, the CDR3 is TGTGCCAGCAGTTCCAGGGGGGAAGCTTTCTTT.

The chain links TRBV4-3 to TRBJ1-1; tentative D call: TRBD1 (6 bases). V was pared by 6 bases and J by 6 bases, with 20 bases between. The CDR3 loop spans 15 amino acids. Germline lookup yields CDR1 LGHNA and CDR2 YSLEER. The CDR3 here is CASRKTGAEVSEAFF. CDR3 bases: TGCGCCAGCAGGAAGACAGGAGCGGAAGTGTCTGAAGCTTTCTTT.

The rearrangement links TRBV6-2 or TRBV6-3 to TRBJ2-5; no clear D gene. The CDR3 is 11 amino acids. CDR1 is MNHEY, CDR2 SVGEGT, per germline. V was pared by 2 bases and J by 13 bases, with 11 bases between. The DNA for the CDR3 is TGTGCCAGCAGTTACGAGTGGAAACTGTACTTC. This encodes CASSYEWKLYF.

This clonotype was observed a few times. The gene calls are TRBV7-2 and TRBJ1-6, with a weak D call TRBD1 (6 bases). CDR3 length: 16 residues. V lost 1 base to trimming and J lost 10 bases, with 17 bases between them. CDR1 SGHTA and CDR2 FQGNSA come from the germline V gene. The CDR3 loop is CASSLVGADRTSPLHF. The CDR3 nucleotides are TGTGCCAGCAGCTTAGTGGGTGCAGACAGGACCTCACCCCTCCACTTT.

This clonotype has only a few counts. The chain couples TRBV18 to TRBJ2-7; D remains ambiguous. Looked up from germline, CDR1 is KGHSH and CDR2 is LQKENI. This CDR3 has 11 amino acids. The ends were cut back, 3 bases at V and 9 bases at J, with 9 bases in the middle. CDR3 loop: CASSPENRQYF. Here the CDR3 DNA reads TGTGCCAGCTCACCGGAGAATAGGCAGTACTTC.

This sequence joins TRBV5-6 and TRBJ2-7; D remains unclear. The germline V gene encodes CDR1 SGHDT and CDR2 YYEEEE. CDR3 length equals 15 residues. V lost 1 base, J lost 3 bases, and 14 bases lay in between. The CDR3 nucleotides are TGTGCCAGCAGCTTGAGATTGCAGACAATCTACGAGCAGTACTTC. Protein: CASSLRLQTIYEQYF.

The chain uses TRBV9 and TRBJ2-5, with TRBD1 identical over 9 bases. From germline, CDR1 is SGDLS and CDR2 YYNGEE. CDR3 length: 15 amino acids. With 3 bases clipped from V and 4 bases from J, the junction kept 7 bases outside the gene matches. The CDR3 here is CASSAPGTGSETQYF. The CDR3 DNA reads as TGTGCCAGCAGCGCCCCCGGGACAGGGTCAGAGACCCAGTACTTC.

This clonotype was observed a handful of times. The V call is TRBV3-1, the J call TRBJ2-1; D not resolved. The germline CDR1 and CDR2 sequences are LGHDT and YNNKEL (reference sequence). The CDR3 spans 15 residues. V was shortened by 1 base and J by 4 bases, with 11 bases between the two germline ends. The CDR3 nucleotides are TGTGCCAGCAGCCAAGGGACGGCTCTTTACAATGAGCAGTTCTTC. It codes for CASSQGTALYNEQFF.

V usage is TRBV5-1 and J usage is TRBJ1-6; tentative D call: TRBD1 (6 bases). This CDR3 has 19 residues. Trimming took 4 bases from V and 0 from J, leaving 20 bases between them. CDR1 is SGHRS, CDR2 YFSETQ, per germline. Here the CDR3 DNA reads TGCGCCAGCAGCCTTACCGGGACACCCCTCGGCTCCTATAATTCACCCCTCCACTTT. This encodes CASSLTGTPLGSYNSPLHF.

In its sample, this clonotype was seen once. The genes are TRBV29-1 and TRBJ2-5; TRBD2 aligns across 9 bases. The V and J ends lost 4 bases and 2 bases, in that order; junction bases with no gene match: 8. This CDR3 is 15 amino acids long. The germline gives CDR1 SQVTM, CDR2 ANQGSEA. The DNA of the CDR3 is TGCAGCGTTGCTTTAGCGGGAGAGGAGCAAGAGACCCAGTACTTC. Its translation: CSVALAGEEQETQYF.

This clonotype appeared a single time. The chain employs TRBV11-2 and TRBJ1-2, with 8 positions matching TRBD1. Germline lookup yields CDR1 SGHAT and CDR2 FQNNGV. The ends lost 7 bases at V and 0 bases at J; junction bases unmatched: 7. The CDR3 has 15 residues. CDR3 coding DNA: TGTGCCAGCACGACAGGGGCTTCTGCTAACTATGGCTACACCTTC. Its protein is CASTTGASANYGYTF.

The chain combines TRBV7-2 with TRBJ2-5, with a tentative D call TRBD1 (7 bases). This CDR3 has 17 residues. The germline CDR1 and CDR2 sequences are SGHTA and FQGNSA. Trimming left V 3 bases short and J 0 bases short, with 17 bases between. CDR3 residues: CASSFPEGDRDQETQYF. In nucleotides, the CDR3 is TGTGCCAGCAGCTTCCCGGAGGGGGACAGAGACCAAGAGACCCAGTACTTC.

This CDR3 is CATSDGWNEQFF. CDR3 coding DNA: TGTGCCACCAGTGACGGTTGGAATGAGCAGTTCTTC. The chain joins TRBV24-1 to TRBJ2-1; no clear D gene. Germline CDR1 KGHDR, CDR2 SFDVKD. Trimming cost V 4 bases and J 7 bases, with 7 bases left between them. This CDR3 region has 12 residues.

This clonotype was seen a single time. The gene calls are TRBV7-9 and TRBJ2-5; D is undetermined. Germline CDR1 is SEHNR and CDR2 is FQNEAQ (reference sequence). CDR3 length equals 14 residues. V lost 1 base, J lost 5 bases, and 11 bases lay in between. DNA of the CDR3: TGTGCCAGCAGCTTAGACGATAGGCTGGAGACCCAGTACTTC. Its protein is CASSLDDRLETQYF.

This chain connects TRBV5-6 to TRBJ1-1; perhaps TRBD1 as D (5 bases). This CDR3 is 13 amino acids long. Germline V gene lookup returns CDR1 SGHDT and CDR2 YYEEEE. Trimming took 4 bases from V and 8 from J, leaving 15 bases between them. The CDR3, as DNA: TGTGCCAGCAGCCCTCGGGGGGGAGTGGAAGCTTTCTTT. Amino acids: CASSPRGGVEAFF.

CDR3 in DNA: TGCAGTGCTATACCTATGGCAGGAGGGGGTCAGCCCCAGCATTTT. Its protein product is CSAIPMAGGGQPQHF. The chain employs TRBV20-1 and TRBJ1-5; a weak D match, TRBD1 (6 bases). This CDR3 has 15 residues. The germline V gene encodes CDR1 DFQATT and CDR2 SNEGSKA (reference sequence). The ends were cut back, 4 bases at V and 6 bases at J, with 19 bases in the middle.

This chain's CDR3 is CAISDEGASNQPQHF. The CDR3 DNA sequence: TGTGCCATCAGTGATGAGGGGGCGTCCAATCAGCCCCAGCATTTT. The gene calls are TRBV10-3 and TRBJ1-5; TRBD1 aligns across 7 bases. CDR1 ENHRY and CDR2 SYGVKD come from the germline V gene. V dropped 3 bases and J dropped 3; count of bases not matched to a gene: 5. This CDR3 region has 15 residues.

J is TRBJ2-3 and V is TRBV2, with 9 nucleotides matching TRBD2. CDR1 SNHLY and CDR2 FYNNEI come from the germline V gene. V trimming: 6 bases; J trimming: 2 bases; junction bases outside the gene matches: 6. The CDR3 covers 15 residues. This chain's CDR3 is CASRLAGALTDTQYF. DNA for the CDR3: TGTGCCAGCAGATTAGCGGGGGCCCTCACAGATACGCAGTATTTT.

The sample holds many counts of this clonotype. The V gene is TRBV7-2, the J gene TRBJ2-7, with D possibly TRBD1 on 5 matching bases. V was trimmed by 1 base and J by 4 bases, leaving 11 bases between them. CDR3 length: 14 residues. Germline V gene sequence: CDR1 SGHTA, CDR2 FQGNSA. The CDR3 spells CASSLGGSIYEQYF. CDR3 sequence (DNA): TGTGCCAGCAGCTTAGGGGGCAGTATATACGAGCAGTACTTC.

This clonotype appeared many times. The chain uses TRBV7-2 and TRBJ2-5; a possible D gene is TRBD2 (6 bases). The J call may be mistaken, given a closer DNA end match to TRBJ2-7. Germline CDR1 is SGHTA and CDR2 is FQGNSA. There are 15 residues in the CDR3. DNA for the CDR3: TGTGCCAGCAGCCCCCGGGGAGGAGGAGTCTACGAGCAGTACTTC. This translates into CASSPRGGGVYEQYF.

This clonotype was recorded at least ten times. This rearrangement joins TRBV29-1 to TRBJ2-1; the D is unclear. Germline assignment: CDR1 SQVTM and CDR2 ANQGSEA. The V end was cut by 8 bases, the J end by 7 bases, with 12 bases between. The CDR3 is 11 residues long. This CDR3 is CSFVRANEQFF. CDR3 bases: TGCAGCTTTGTCCGGGCAAATGAGCAGTTCTTC.

CDR3 sequence: CATSTDRNTEAFF. The CDR3 nucleotides are TGTGCCACCAGCACGGATAGAAACACTGAAGCTTTCTTT. The chain links TRBV15 to TRBJ1-1; D remains unclear. Germline CDR1 LNHNV, CDR2 YYDKDF (reference sequence). The CDR3 is made up of 13 amino acids. Trimming removed 4 bases from V and 2 bases from J, with 8 bases in between.

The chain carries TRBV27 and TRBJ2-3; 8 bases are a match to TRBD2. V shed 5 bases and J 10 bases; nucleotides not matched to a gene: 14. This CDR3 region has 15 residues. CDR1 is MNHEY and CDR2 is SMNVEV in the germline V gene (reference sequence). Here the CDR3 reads CASSQISGSPRAQYF. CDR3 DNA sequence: TGTGCCAGCAGTCAAATCAGCGGGAGCCCTAGGGCGCAGTATTTT.